What follows are 18 T cell receptor beta chains derived from one specimen sequenced in a study of T cell responses to AZD1222 COVID-19 vaccine. Here immunoSEQ multiplex PCR was the method, and the copy in TCRdb shows in-frame clones only, minus some. The sample shows under 120,000 clones, roughly 90% of them seen only once. Sequencing was performed on peripheral blood, taken on day 0 of AZD1222 vaccination. These receptors were taken from an adult in good health.

Concerning this clone: Compared with germline, one end of the junction differs, possibly owing to a read error. The V gene is TRBV5-6, the J gene TRBJ2-1, with 7 bases that match TRBD1. The CDR3 is 15 residues long. Germline V lookup: CDR1 SGHDT, CDR2 YYEEEE. CDR3 DNA sequence: TGTGCCAGCAGTTTGGTAGGGGGCGTCTACAATGAGCAGTTCTTC. Its translation: CASSLVGGVYNEQFF.

This chain joins TRBV7-6 and TRBJ2-7, with TRBD1 matching over 7 bases. The trim removed 2 bases at V and 1 base at J, leaving 8 bases unmatched. Germline assignment: CDR1 SGHVS and CDR2 FNYEAQ. The CDR3 sequence is 16 residues long. CDR3 nucleotides: TGTGCCAGCAGCTTATTTTCGGGACAGACATCCTACGAGCAGTACTTC. Amino acids: CASSLFSGQTSYEQYF.

The chain links TRBV4-3 to TRBJ2-4, with TRBD2 matching over 9 bases. There are 15 residues in the CDR3. The germline V gene has CDR1 LGHNA and CDR2 YSLEER. V lost 3 bases and J lost 6; bases outside the gene matches: 6. CDR3 bases: TGCGCCAGCAGCCATCGCGGGGGGGGGACAAACATTCAGTACTTC. As protein: CASSHRGGGTNIQYF.

The chain is built from TRBV9 and TRBJ1-5, with D possibly being TRBD1 (6 bases). This CDR3 comprises 14 residues. Between the trimmed V and J ends, which lost 3 bases and 5 bases, there was a span of 12 bases. CDR1 and CDR2 (germline): SGDLS, YYNGEE. The CDR3 sequence: CASSAHREDQPQHF. In DNA, the CDR3 is TGTGCCAGCAGCGCCCACAGGGAAGATCAGCCCCAGCATTTT.

The chain combines TRBV7-9 with TRBJ1-2; 10 bases match TRBD1. CDR1 and CDR2 from the germline V gene are SEHNR and FQNEAQ (reference sequence). This CDR3 contains 16 residues. V dropped 1 base and J dropped 6; count of bases not matched to a gene: 8. This chain's CDR3 is CASSLGRGQGSDGYTF. Written as DNA, the CDR3 is TGTGCCAGCAGCTTAGGGCGGGGACAGGGGAGTGATGGCTACACCTTC.

The CDR3 region is CASGLAFKGSQYF. The CDR3 nucleotides are TGTGCTAGTGGTTTGGCCTTTAAAGGATCGCAGTACTTC. V is TRBV12-5 and J is TRBJ2-7; D remains ambiguous. Germline V gene data show CDR1 as LGHNT and CDR2 as FRNRAP. The CDR3 has 13 amino acids. V lost 1 base and J 9 bases, leaving 13 bases between the germline ends.

V and J are TRBV28 and TRBJ1-5; tentative D call: TRBD1 (6 bases). Germline-derived CDR1 and CDR2 are MDHEN and SYDVKM. Trimming removed 3 bases at V and 8 bases at J, with 14 bases between. CDR3 size: 14 residues. The chain's CDR3 is CASSFNRAREPQHF. The CDR3 DNA reads TGTGCCAGCAGTTTCAACAGGGCCAGGGAGCCCCAGCATTTT. The full variable domain, completed using reference TRBV28 and TRBJ1-5, is DVKVTQSSRYLVKRTGEKVFLECVQDMDHENMFWYRQDPGLGLRLIYFSYDVKMKEKGDIPEGYSVSREKKERFSLILESASTNQTSMYLCASSFNRAREPQHFGDGTRLSIL.

The V call is TRBV24-1, the J call TRBJ1-1, with TRBD1 matching over 7 bases. Trimming at V came to 3 bases and at J to 4 bases, leaving 7 bases not matched to a gene. This CDR3 is built from 15 residues. CDR1 is KGHDR and CDR2 is SFDVKD in the germline V gene. CDR3 in amino acids: CATSDGGAGGTEAFF. The CDR3 DNA follows: TGTGCCACCAGTGATGGGGGGGCAGGGGGCACTGAAGCTTTCTTT.

The rearrangement links TRBV5-5 to TRBJ2-7, with TRBD2 identical over 10 bases. Germline trimming cut 0 bases from V and 4 bases from J; bases unmatched to any gene: 4. This CDR3 contains 15 residues. Germline CDR1 SGHKS, CDR2 YYEKEE (reference sequence). This chain's CDR3 is CASSLGLAGAYEQYF. The CDR3 bases are TGTGCCAGCAGCTTGGGGCTAGCGGGAGCTTACGAGCAGTACTTC.

This clone was picked up one time. V gene TRBV7-2 combines with J gene TRBJ1-6; D unresolved. This CDR3 comprises 13 residues. V gave up 5 bases and J gave up 9 bases, with 11 bases separating them. The V gene's germline CDR1 is SGHTA and CDR2 FQGNSA. The CDR3 is CASSATVGSPLHF. In nucleotides, the CDR3 is TGTGCCAGCAGCGCCACCGTGGGTTCACCCCTCCACTTT.

In DNA form, the CDR3 reads TGTGCCAGCAGCTCGACAACGAACACTGAAGCTTTCTTT. This gives the protein CASSSTTNTEAFF. This chain connects TRBV7-3 to TRBJ1-1; D ambiguous. Looked up from germline, CDR1 is SGHTA and CDR2 is FQGTGA. V was cut by 4 bases and J by 1 base, with 7 bases left in between. The CDR3 contains 13 residues.

This sequence joins TRBV12-3 or TRBV12-4 and TRBJ1-1; D is unresolved. This CDR3 is 12 amino acids long. Trimming removed 5 bases at V and 5 bases at J, with 9 bases between. This CDR3 is CASSPIRTEAFF. The CDR3 DNA reads TGTGCCAGCAGTCCGATTAGGACTGAAGCTTTCTTT.

This chain connects TRBV29-1 to TRBJ1-1, with 8 positions matching TRBD1. The junction had 6 bases not matched to a gene; V was cut back by 1 base and J by 5 bases. The CDR3 has 14 amino acids. Germline V lookup: CDR1 SQVTM, CDR2 ANQGSEA. The CDR3 loop is CSVEGRQGRTEAFF. The CDR3 region has the DNA TGCAGCGTTGAAGGAAGACAGGGGAGGACTGAAGCTTTCTTT.

The V call is TRBV27, the J call TRBJ2-3; a weak D match, TRBD2 (6 bases). The length of the CDR3 is 16 residues. The germline V gene encodes CDR1 MNHEY and CDR2 SMNVEV (reference sequence). V gave up 5 bases and J gave up 4 bases, with 19 bases separating them. CDR3 sequence: CASSIMASEVADTQYF. In nucleotides, the CDR3 is TGTGCCAGCAGTATTATGGCTAGCGAGGTAGCAGATACGCAGTATTTT.

This clone was detected a few times. The rearrangement links TRBV4-2 to TRBJ1-4; a weak D match, TRBD1 (6 bases). The CDR3 spans 15 residues. Germline CDR1 LGHNA, CDR2 YNFKEQ. The V end was cut by 2 bases, the J end by 8 bases, with 15 bases between. CDR3 in amino acids: CASSQIQGEGEKLFF. The CDR3 nucleotides are TGTGCCAGCAGCCAAATACAGGGTGAAGGAGAAAAACTGTTTTTT.

V and J are TRBV30 and TRBJ2-1, with 9 bases matching TRBD2. The CDR3 totals 14 residues. J gave up 6 bases and V 4 bases, and 7 bases lay outside the gene matches. Per the germline V gene, CDR1 is GTSNPN and CDR2 is SVGIG (reference sequence). CDR3 region: CAWNRAGGTNEQFF. In DNA form, the CDR3 reads TGTGCCTGGAACCGAGCGGGGGGTACCAATGAGCAGTTCTTC.

V gene TRBV7-8 combines with J gene TRBJ2-7; 7 bases agree with TRBD2. This CDR3 is built from 14 residues. J lost 3 bases, V lost 7 bases, and 9 bases had no gene match. Germline V gene data show CDR1 as SGHVS and CDR2 as FQNEAQ. The CDR3 protein is CASKRDYGYYEQYF. The CDR3 DNA reads as TGTGCCAGCAAACGGGACTACGGATACTACGAGCAGTACTTC.

This clone was counted at least ten times. The chain has TRBV7-9 and TRBJ2-1; a weak D match, TRBD2 (5 bases). The germline CDR1 and CDR2 sequences are SEHNR and FQNEAQ (reference sequence). The CDR3 loop spans 15 amino acids. V was clipped by 3 bases and J by 5 bases, with 14 bases between them. CDR3 residues: CASSFVGFGDNEQFF. As DNA, the CDR3 is TGTGCCAGCAGCTTTGTTGGTTTCGGGGACAATGAGCAGTTCTTC. Based on the CDR3 plus reference TRBV7-9 and TRBJ2-1, the full variable domain is DTGVSQNPRHKITKRGQNVTFRCDPISEHNRLYWYRQTLGQGPEFLTYFQNEAQLEKSRLLSDRFSAERPKGSFSTLEIQRTEQGDSAMYLCASSFVGFGDNEQFFGPGTRLTVL.